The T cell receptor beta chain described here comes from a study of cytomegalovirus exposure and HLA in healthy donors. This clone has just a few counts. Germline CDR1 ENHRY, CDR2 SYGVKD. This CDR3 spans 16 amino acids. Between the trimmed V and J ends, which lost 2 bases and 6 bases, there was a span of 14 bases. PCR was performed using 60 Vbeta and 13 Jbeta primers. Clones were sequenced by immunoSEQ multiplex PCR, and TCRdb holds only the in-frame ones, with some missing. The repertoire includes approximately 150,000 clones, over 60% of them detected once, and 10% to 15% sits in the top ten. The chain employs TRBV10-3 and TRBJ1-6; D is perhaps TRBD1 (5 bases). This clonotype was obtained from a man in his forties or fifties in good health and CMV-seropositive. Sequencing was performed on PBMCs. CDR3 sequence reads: CAISEPRGGGNSPLHF. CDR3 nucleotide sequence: TGTGCCATCAGTGAGCCCCGGGGGGGAGGTAATTCACCCCTCCACTTT.